The sequence of this T cell receptor beta chain was determined in a study of cytomegalovirus exposure and HLA in healthy donors. Whole-study results and caveats: Earlier results showed most TCR beta V segments being productive about 87% or about 30% of the time.

Worth noting for this clone: Its target is unknown.

13 Jbeta primers and 60 Vbeta primers were used for the PCR. TCRdb's copy holds only in-frame clones and misses some; the assay was immunoSEQ multiplex PCR. The repertoire holds about 89,000 clones, around 76% seen once, with about 9.4% in the top ten. CDR1 is SNHLY, CDR2 FYNNEI, per germline. Trimming cost V 0 bases and J 4 bases, with 7 bases left between them. The CDR3 has 15 residues. The V and J genes are TRBV2 and TRBJ1-6, with D perhaps matching TRBD1 (6 bases). The clonotype comes from a man aged 30-40 years in good health and CMV-seropositive. Input material: PBMCs. This chain's CDR3 is CASSEARGYNSPLHF. The CDR3 DNA reads TGTGCCAGCAGTGAAGCGAGGGGGTATAATTCACCCCTCCACTTT.